This T cell receptor beta chain emerged from a study of T-cell memory formation after mild COVID-19 (dated by TCRdb to the early 2020s). For the study in its entirety: Most TCR sequence clusters were specific to one of the two donors. T-cell clones expanding and contracting after mild COVID-19 in two donors were tracked by longitudinal TCRalpha and TCRbeta repertoire sequencing. The cohort was made up of two young adult volunteers, one female and one male, who were previously healthy.

PBMCs were isolated by Ficoll-Paque density gradient centrifugation. A remark on this clonotype: The antigen this receptor binds is unknown. No base quality information exists; no much larger clone differs at one position.

The V end gives up 6 bases and the J end 14 bases, leaving 18 bases in the junction not matched to a gene. The CDR3 measures 15 amino acids from cysteine to phenylalanine. Only CDR3 DNA is held: 45 bases, read in frame from base 1. The sequencer listed for this sample is Illumina NovaSeq 6000. TCRalpha and TCRbeta cDNA libraries were constructed by 5'RACE with constant-segment primers, with sample barcodes and unique molecular identifiers being introduced. Trizol reagent was used to extract RNA from every sample. Amplification of the libraries took two PCR steps, and the second step added a second sample barcode plus Illumina TruSeq adapters. The libraries were sequenced on an Illumina NovaSeq using 2 x 150 bp paired-end reads. The study's processing was this. The reads were demultiplexed and collapsed into UMI-guided consensus sequences using migec v1.2.7. Using mixcr v2.1.11, UMI consensuses were aligned to TRA and TRB V and J templates and then assembled into clonotypes. A clonotype was counted as expanded or contracted only if both edgeR and NoisET called the change significant, with noise models trained on biological replicates. For edgeR calls, the thresholds were a false discovery rate-adjusted p below 0.01 and a log2 fold-change of 1. PCA with hierarchical clustering of max-normalized trajectories of the 1000 most abundant clonotypes was used as exploratory dynamics analysis. Separately sequenced CD4+ and CD8+ repertoires were used to assign the CD4 or CD8 phenotype of responding clones. The raw public data were reprocessed by TCRdb itself: fastp quality trimming at Q25, MiXCR clonotype calling, in-frame beta chains only. Records with the same CDR3 protein are collapsed into one entry carrying the most frequent genes and DNA. Here the V and J calls rest on TCRdb's processing, not on the authors' analysis. The table for this sample lists about 260,000 distinct CDR3 sequences; 16% of them were counted only once. Roughly 21% of the sample is held by the ten biggest clonotypes.

Broad study findings and their caveats: Contracting CD4+ clones were located mainly in the CM and EM memory subsets, whereas CD8+ clones were found to be enriched in EMRA. The detection of some responding clones in pre-infection memory suggests that pre-existing cross-reactive memory T cells joined the SARS-CoV-2 response. Only a couple of mild cases were covered by the study, and larger cohorts that include severe cases with pre-infection samples were considered necessary. SARS-CoV-2 specificity was not confirmed for the second-wave clones peaking on day 37. Clones contracting from day 15 to 85 had balanced CD4/CD8 phenotypes, while a second wave expanding from day 15 to 37 was biased towards CD4+.

Sequencing used PBMCs or a T cell subset sorted from them (not recorded which). The chain links TRBV12-3 or TRBV12-4 with TRBJ2-1; TRBD2 agrees with 8 junctional bases. The TCR originated in a man in his late teens or twenties who had mild COVID-19 (a few samples of this study predate the infection). The sample titles of this study are shuffled in the database, so cell type and time point are left out; the donor was told from shared clones. The CDR3 is CASSSRAGGIAREFF. The DNA sequence is as follows: TGTGCCAGCAGCTCGCGGGCGGGGGGTATAGCGCGTGAGTTCTTC.